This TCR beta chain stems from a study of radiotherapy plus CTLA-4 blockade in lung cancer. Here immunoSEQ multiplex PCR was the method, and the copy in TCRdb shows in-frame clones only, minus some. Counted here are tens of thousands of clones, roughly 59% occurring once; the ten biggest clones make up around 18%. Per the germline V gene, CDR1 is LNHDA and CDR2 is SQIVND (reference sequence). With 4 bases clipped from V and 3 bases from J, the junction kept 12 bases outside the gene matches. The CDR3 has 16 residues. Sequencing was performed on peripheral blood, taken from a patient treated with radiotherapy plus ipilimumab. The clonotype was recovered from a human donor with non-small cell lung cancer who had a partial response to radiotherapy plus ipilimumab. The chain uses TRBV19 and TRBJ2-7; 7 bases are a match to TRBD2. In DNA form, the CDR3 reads TGTGCCAGTAGTACTCGACTAAGCGGGGCTAACTACGAGCAGTACTTC. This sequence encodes CASSTRLSGANYEQYF. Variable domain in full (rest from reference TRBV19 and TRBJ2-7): DGGITQSPKYLFRKEGQNVTLSCEQNLNHDAMYWYRQDPGQGLRLIYYSQIVNDFQKGDIAEGYSVSREKKESFPLTVTSAQKNPTAFYLCASSTRLSGANYEQYFGPGTRLTVT.